This TCR beta chain is from a study of CD8 T cells in ankylosing spondylitis. General study findings and limits: Relatively scarce in peripheral blood, disease-linked clones were CD8+. Characteristic, it appeared, of ankylosing spondylitis blood was a TCR beta motif of about eight highly homologous variants. Disease-linked clones were reportedly significantly enriched in matched ankylosing spondylitis synovial fluid. Prior literature has documented some motif variants in synovial fluid and blood from reactive arthritis.

Generation of TCR beta libraries employed quantitative 5'-RACE incorporating molecular barcodes. TCRdb redid the calling of the 5' RACE reads with MiXCR, one entry per CDR3 protein. The sample yields around 770,000 distinct CDR3 sequences, over 9.5% seen once. The V gene's germline CDR1 is ENHRY and CDR2 SYGVKD. Between the trimmed V and J ends, which lost 6 bases and 2 bases, there was a span of 16 bases. The CDR3 spans 15 residues. This clonotype was seen only a few times. What it binds is not known. The chain joins TRBV10-3 to TRBJ2-5, with D possibly being TRBD2 (6 bases). This sequence originates from a male donor with ankylosing spondylitis. Specimen: blood, either unsorted or a sorted T cell fraction (not recorded which). The CDR3 protein is CAIRARGGEQETQYF. CDR3 coding DNA: TGTGCCATCAGGGCACGGGGAGGCGAGCAAGAGACCCAGTACTTC.